This T cell receptor beta chain comes out of a study of T cells in Graves' hyperthyroidism and ophthalmopathy. This clonotype appeared many times. Its antigen is not known. The CDR3 regions of TCR beta were amplified from RNA transcripts. TCR CDR3 regions were first amplified by RT-PCR with HTBI primers. TCRdb reanalysed the multiplex PCR reads using MiXCR and keeps one entry per CDR3 protein. Among approximately 380,000 distinct CDR3 sequences, about 14% were seen once, and the ten largest hold 25% to 30%. Findings and caveats of the study: Most clonotypes expanded in thyroid above 0.001 were likewise present in blood. Ophthalmopathy was predicted by the model a median of roughly 6.7 months ahead of onset.

This CDR3 is 16 amino acids long. With V trimmed by 6 bases and J by 0 bases, 4 bases remained unmatched. From germline, CDR1 is DFQATT and CDR2 SNEGSKA (reference sequence). Among ophthalmopathy patients, the Clinical Activity Score reached at least 3, the NOSPECS grade reached at least 4, and duration remained under 3 months. The study based diagnoses on clinical symptoms, serum thyroxine and TRAb, thyroid ultrasound and orbital computed tomography. Source material: blood. The chain is built from TRBV20-1 and TRBJ2-5; TRBD2 matches 16 bases. The clonotype originates from a man aged 45 to 65 with Graves' ophthalmopathy. The CDR3 nucleotides are TGCAGTGCCAAGGGACTAGCGGGGGGGAACCAAGAGACCCAGTACTTC. This gives the protein CSAKGLAGGNQETQYF.